The clone carrying this T cell receptor beta chain was seen only a few times. The data are from a study of early T cells in non-severe SARS-CoV-2 infection. The library protocol tagged individual cDNA molecules with unique molecular identifiers. TCRdb reanalysed the 5' RACE reads using MiXCR and keeps one entry per CDR3 protein. The sample holds 30,000 to 45,000 distinct CDR3 sequences, around 3.9% seen once. The clonotype was recovered from an adult who was a healthcare worker with PCR-confirmed SARS-CoV-2 infection or an uninfected control (not recorded which). Input material: whole blood.

The CDR3 sequence: CASSLVAETNEKLFF. The CDR3 nucleotides read TGTGCCAGCAGCTTAGTCGCAGAAACTAATGAAAAACTGTTTTTT. J is TRBJ1-4 and V is TRBV7-8; D remains unclear. Germline CDR1 and CDR2: SGHVS and FQNEAQ. This CDR3 is built from 15 residues. V was clipped by 1 base and J by 1 base, with 7 bases between them.